A selection of T cell receptor beta chains follows, all from one sample in a study of vaccination effects on CD4 cells after COVID-19. These receptors lack a known antigen. The repertoire was sequenced with immunoSEQ multiplex PCR; TCRdb's copy has only in-frame clones and lacks some. The sample lists approximately 19,000 clones, less than 85% occurring once. The sample in question was CD4+ T cells from PBMCs cultured with a peptide pool, obtained before COVID-19 vaccination. The receptors were sampled from a human donor who had a prior SARS-CoV-2 infection. Both conserved end residues are part of each CDR3. D genes are given only for firm matches. Only some rows state a clone size, as once, few, many or a class for expanded clones.

v_call	j_call	d_call	clone_size	cdr3_nt	cdr3_aa
TRBV5-1	TRBJ1-1	NA	NA	TGCGCCAGCAGCTTGTTGGGGGGAATGAACACTGAAGCTTTCTTT	CASSLLGGMNTEAFF
TRBV28	TRBJ2-3	NA	NA	TGTGCCAGCAGTTCCCCCCTTGGAAAACAGGGCCACGCTACAGATACGCAGTATTTT	CASSSPLGKQGHATDTQYF
TRBV5-4	TRBJ2-1	TRBD1	NA	TGTGCCAGCAGTCTGGACAGGGGGGATAATGAGCAGTTCTTC	CASSLDRGDNEQFF
TRBV4-1	TRBJ2-3	NA	few	TGCGCCAGCAGCCAAGGGCCGACAGGCCGTAGCACAGATACGCAGTATTTT	CASSQGPTGRSTDTQYF
TRBV2	TRBJ1-2	NA	NA	TGTGCCAGCAGAAACCCGGACTATGGCTACACCTTC	CASRNPDYGYTF
TRBV10-3	TRBJ1-2	TRBD1	once	TGTGCCATCAGTGGATTCCGGGACAGCTATGGCTACACCTTC	CAISGFRDSYGYTF
TRBV27	TRBJ2-7	NA	NA	TGTGCCAGCAGCCCGTACAGGGTAGCCTCCTACGAGCAGTACTTC	CASSPYRVASYEQYF
TRBV28	TRBJ2-5	NA	NA	TGTGCCAGCAGTTTACGTCCTCGGGAGACCCAGTACTTC	CASSLRPRETQYF
TRBV28	TRBJ1-2	NA	NA	TGTGCCAGCACCCTAGGTTTACTCGGGGGCCGGACGGGCTACACCTTC	CASTLGLLGGRTGYTF
TRBV3-1/TRBV3-2	TRBJ1-1	NA	few	TGTGCCAGCAGCCAAGAAACGGACCCCGGGTCTGAAGCTTTCTTT	CASSQETDPGSEAFF
TRBV19	TRBJ2-5	NA	few	TGTGCCAGTAGTATACGGGGAGGAGGCCAAGAGACCCAGTACTTC	CASSIRGGGQETQYF
TRBV27	TRBJ2-1	TRBD1	NA	TGTGCCAGCAGCGACCAGGGGGCAGGCAATGAGCAGTTCTTC	CASSDQGAGNEQFF
TRBV20-1	TRBJ2-5	NA	once	TGCAGTGCTAGTCAGTACTATGGCGGGTTAGAAGAGACCCAGTACTTC	CSASQYYGGLEETQYF
TRBV11-3	TRBJ2-3	NA	once	TGTGCCAGCATGGGACCCGAAGATAGCACAGATACGCAGTATTTT	CASMGPEDSTDTQYF
TRBV2	TRBJ1-3	NA	NA	TGTGCCAGCAGAATAACTGGAAACACCATATATTTT	CASRITGNTIYF
TRBV30	TRBJ1-1	NA	NA	TGTGCCTCGGAGTCGTTCCCTAACACTGAAGCTTTCTTT	CASESFPNTEAFF
TRBV18	TRBJ2-2	TRBD1	NA	TGTGCCAGCTCACCACTTGATTGGACGGACAGGGGTCTCACCGGGGAGCTGTTTTTT	CASSPLDWTDRGLTGELFF
TRBV2	TRBJ2-7	TRBD2	NA	TGTGCCAGCAGTCCTAGGACTAGCGGCCGCTACGAGCAGTACTTC	CASSPRTSGRYEQYF
TRBV11-3	TRBJ2-2	TRBD1	NA	TGTGCCAGCAACAACAGGGGTGGAAACACCGGGGAGCTGTTTTTT	CASNNRGGNTGELFF
TRBV6-5	TRBJ2-5	TRBD2	once	TGTGCCAGCAGTTGGGGACTAGCGGGACAAGAGACCCAGTACTTC	CASSWGLAGQETQYF
TRBV6-5	TRBJ1-5	NA	once	TGTGCCAGCAGCCCAGAAGGTGGTGGCTATCAGCCCCAGCATTTT	CASSPEGGGYQPQHF
TRBV9	TRBJ1-4	NA	NA	TGTGCCAGCAGCGTAGGTGTGGACGCGAGGGACAATGAAAAACTGTTTTTT	CASSVGVDARDNEKLFF
TRBV28	TRBJ2-1	NA	few	TGTGCCAGCAGTCTGGACCCTTACAATGAGCAGTTCTTC	CASSLDPYNEQFF
TRBV7-2	TRBJ2-7	NA	NA	TGTGCCAGCAGCTTTGGGGGGGGCGTCTCCTACGAGCAGTACTTC	CASSFGGGVSYEQYF
TRBV5-1	TRBJ1-2	NA	NA	TGCGCCAGCAGCTTACAGGGTCAGTATGGCTACACCTTC	CASSLQGQYGYTF
TRBV5-1	TRBJ2-3	TRBD2	NA	TGCGCCAGCAGCTTGGCGGGACTAGCGGGTTACCCCGATACGCAGTATTTT	CASSLAGLAGYPDTQYF
TRBV29-1	TRBJ2-3	TRBD2	NA	TGCAGCGGGGATAGCGGGGGCACAGATACGCAGTATTTT	CSGDSGGTDTQYF
TRBV2	TRBJ2-7	TRBD1	NA	TGTGCCAGCAGGGCCGGGACAGGAACCTCCTACGAGCAGTACTTC	CASRAGTGTSYEQYF
TRBV4-1	TRBJ2-1	TRBD2	NA	TGCGCCAGCAGCCAATACTCCCTGGGACTAGCGGGAGGGTACAATGAGCAGTTCTTC	CASSQYSLGLAGGYNEQFF
TRBV11-2	TRBJ1-2	NA	NA	TGTGCCAGCAGCTGGGGGGGGGATGGCTACACCTTC	CASSWGGDGYTF
TRBV11-2	TRBJ1-3	TRBD1	once	TGTGCCAGCAGTATCCCGGCAGGGGGGTGGTCTGGAAACACCATATATTTT	CASSIPAGGWSGNTIYF
TRBV5-6	TRBJ2-3	TRBD1	once	TGTGCCAGCAGCGAACAGGGACAGCCGTGGACAGATACGCAGTATTTT	CASSEQGQPWTDTQYF
TRBV4-2	TRBJ1-1	NA	NA	TGTGCCAGCAGCCAAGGTGGTTGGCGTAGGGTGGGAACTGAAGCTTTCTTT	CASSQGGWRRVGTEAFF
TRBV11-3	TRBJ2-5	NA	NA	TGTGCCAGCAGCCCGGGTGGGGCCCAAGAGACCCAGTACTTC	CASSPGGAQETQYF
TRBV2	TRBJ2-7	NA	NA	TGTGCCAGCAGTCCGTGGGGGACCAAAGGTTACGAGCAGTACTTC	CASSPWGTKGYEQYF
TRBV10-3	TRBJ2-2	TRBD2	few	TGTGCCATCAGCCGGACTAGCGGGGTGACGGGCACCGGGGAGCTGTTTTTT	CAISRTSGVTGTGELFF
TRBV27	TRBJ1-2	NA	NA	TGTGCCAGCAGTCCCCGACACCAACCAGGAAATGGCTACACCTTC	CASSPRHQPGNGYTF
TRBV6-5	TRBJ2-7	NA	NA	TGTGCCAGCAGTTACGGGTGGGAGGACGAGCAGTACTTC	CASSYGWEDEQYF
TRBV5-1	TRBJ2-3	NA	NA	TGCGCCAGCAGCACCACGGTTGGAGATACGCAGTATTTT	CASSTTVGDTQYF
TRBV7-2	TRBJ1-1	NA	NA	TGTGCCAGCAGCTTAAAGCCCGACAGCTTAGCTTTCTTT	CASSLKPDSLAFF
TRBV4-1	TRBJ2-1	TRBD2	NA	TGCGCCAGCAGCCAGAAAATCGCAGGGTATGGGTTGCTAGCGGGTACCTACAATGAGCAGTTCTTC	CASSQKIAGYGLLAGTYNEQFF
TRBV6-6	TRBJ2-1	NA	few	TGTGCCAGCAGTTCTCGAGTAGGGAATGAGCAGTTCTTC	CASSSRVGNEQFF
TRBV4-2	TRBJ2-7	TRBD2	NA	TGTGCCAGCAGCCAAGTGGGACTAGCCTCCGAGCAGTACTTC	CASSQVGLASEQYF